This entry features one T cell receptor beta chain sequence. What it binds is not known. Only in-frame clones appear in the TCRdb table, and some are missing; sequencing was by immunoSEQ multiplex PCR. This table holds 150,000 or so clones, approximately 86% found once. The data originate from a study of T cell responses to AZD1222 COVID-19 vaccine. Study-level points and caveats: Breadth and depth of Spike-specific TCRs rose after two AZD1222 doses.

Germline CDR1 is SGHNT and CDR2 is YYREEE (reference sequence). This CDR3 is 16 amino acids long. The V end was cut by 4 bases, the J end by 5 bases, with 16 bases between. The TCR was taken from an adult who had recovered from COVID-19. V usage is TRBV5-4 and J usage is TRBJ1-6, with D maybe TRBD1 (6 bases). Sequencing was performed on peripheral blood, taken after recovery from COVID-19. The chain's CDR3 is CASSQGGGSNNSPLHF. The CDR3 DNA follows: TGTGCCAGCAGCCAAGGAGGGGGGAGTAATAATTCACCCCTCCACTTT.